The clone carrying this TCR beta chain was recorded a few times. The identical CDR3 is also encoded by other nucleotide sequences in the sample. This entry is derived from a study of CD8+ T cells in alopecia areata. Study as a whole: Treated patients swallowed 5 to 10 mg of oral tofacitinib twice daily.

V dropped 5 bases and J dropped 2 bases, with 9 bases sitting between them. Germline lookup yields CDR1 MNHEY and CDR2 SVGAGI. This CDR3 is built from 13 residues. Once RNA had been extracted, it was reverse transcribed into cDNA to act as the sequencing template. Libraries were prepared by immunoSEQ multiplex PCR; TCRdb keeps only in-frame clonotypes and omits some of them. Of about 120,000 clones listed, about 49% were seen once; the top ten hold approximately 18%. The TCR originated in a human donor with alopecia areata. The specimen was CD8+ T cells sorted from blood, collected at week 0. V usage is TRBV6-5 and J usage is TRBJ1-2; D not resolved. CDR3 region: CASSPDGNYGYTF. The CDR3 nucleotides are TGTGCCAGCAGTCCCGACGGGAACTATGGCTACACCTTC.